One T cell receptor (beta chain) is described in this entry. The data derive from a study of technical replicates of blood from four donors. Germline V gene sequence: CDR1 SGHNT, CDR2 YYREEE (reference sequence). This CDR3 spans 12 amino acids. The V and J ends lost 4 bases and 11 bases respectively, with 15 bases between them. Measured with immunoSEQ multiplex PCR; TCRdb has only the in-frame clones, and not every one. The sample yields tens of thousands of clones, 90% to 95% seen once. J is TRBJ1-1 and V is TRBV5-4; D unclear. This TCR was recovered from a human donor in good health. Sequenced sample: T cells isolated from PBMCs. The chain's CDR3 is CASSVVGGEAFF. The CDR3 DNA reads TGTGCCAGCAGCGTAGTGGGAGGAGAGGCTTTCTTT.